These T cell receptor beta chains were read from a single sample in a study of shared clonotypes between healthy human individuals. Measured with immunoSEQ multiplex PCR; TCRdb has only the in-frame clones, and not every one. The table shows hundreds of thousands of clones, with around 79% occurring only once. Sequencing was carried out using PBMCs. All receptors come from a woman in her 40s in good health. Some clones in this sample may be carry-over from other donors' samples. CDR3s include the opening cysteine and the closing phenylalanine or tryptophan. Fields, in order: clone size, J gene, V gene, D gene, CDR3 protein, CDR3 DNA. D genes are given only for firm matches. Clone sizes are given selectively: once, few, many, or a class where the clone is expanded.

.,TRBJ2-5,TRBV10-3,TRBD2,CAISGTSGETQYF,TGTGCCATCAGTGGGACTAGCGGAGAGACCCAGTACTTC
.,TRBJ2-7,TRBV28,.,CASNSRYYEQYF,TGTGCCAGCAACTCGAGATACTACGAGCAGTACTTC
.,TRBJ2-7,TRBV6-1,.,CASREGGLAEQYF,TGTGCCAGCAGGGAGGGGGGGCTAGCGGAGCAGTACTTC
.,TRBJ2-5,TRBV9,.,CASSQSGSFLETQYF,TGTGCCAGCAGCCAGTCAGGTAGTTTTCTAGAGACCCAGTACTTC
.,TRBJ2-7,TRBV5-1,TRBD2,CASSSPPLAGDKQYF,TGCGCCAGCAGCTCGCCCCCCTTAGCGGGAGATAAGCAGTACTTC
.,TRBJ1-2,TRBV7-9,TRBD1,CASSLGQTTDYGYTF,TGTGCCAGCAGCTTGGGACAGACCACGGACTATGGCTACACCTTC
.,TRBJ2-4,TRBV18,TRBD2,CASSPSPLLAGEAKNIQYF,TGTGCCAGCTCACCTAGTCCCCTTCTAGCGGGAGAAGCCAAAAACATTCAGTACTTC
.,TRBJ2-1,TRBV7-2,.,CASSPGDRRNEQFF,TGTGCCAGCAGCCCGGGGGACCGCCGCAATGAGCAGTTCTTC
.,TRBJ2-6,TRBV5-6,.,CASSLGRSGANVLTF,TGTGCCAGCAGCTTGGGTCGGTCCGGGGCCAACGTCCTGACTTTC
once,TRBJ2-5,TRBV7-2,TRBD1,CASSPGQTFQETQYF,TGTGCCAGCAGCCCGGGACAGACCTTCCAAGAGACCCAGTACTTC
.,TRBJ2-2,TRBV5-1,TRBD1,CASTRTGANTNTGELFF,TGCGCCAGTACTCGGACAGGGGCGAATACGAACACCGGGGAGCTGTTTTTT
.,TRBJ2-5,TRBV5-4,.,CASGDAVAGETQYF,TGTGCCAGCGGCGATGCTGTGGCCGGAGAGACCCAGTACTTC
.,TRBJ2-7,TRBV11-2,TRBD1,CASSVYRGRGRSLHYEQYF,TGTGCCAGCAGCGTATACAGGGGAAGGGGACGGTCCCTTCATTACGAGCAGTACTTC
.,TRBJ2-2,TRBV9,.,CASSVDEGTYTGELFF,TGTGCCAGCAGCGTAGACGAGGGGACCTACACCGGGGAGCTGTTTTTT
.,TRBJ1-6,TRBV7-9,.,CASSLETGNSPLHF,TGTGCCAGCAGCTTAGAAACGGGGAATTCACCCCTCCACTTT
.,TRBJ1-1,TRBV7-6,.,CASSSSQGRVTEAFF,TGTGCCAGCAGCTCTTCACAGGGAAGGGTAACTGAAGCTTTCTTT
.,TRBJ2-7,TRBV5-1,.,CASSFDSGRIYEQYF,TGCGCCAGCAGCTTCGACAGCGGCAGGATCTACGAGCAGTACTTC
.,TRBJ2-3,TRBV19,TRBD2,CASSNRAGVSDTQYF,TGTGCCAGTAGTAACCGAGCGGGAGTCTCAGATACGCAGTATTTT
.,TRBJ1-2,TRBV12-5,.,CASGRGGMAEGYTF,TGTGCTAGTGGCCGGGGGGGGATGGCGGAGGGCTACACCTTC
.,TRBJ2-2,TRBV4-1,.,CASSQDGGLGTGELFF,TGCGCCAGCAGCCAAGATGGGGGTTTGGGCACCGGGGAGCTGTTTTTT
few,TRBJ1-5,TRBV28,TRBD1,CASTPSGGGNQPQHF,TGTGCCAGCACCCCTTCAGGGGGGGGCAATCAGCCCCAGCATTTT
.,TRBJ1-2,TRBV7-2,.,CASSLTSYGYTF,TGTGCCAGCAGCTTAACAAGTTATGGCTACACCTTC
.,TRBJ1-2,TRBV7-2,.,CASSERTGNSYGYTF,TGTGCCAGCAGCGAAAGGACGGGGAATTCCTATGGCTACACCTTC
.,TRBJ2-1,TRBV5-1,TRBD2,CASSLETSGNNEQFF,TGCGCCAGCAGCTTGGAAACTAGCGGGAACAATGAGCAGTTCTTC
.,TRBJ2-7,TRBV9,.,CASSVGHSNGEQYF,TGTGCCAGCAGCGTAGGCCACTCCAACGGCGAGCAGTACTTC
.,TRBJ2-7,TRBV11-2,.,CASSLGRTYEQYF,TGTGCCAGCAGCTTGGGTAGGACCTACGAGCAGTACTTC
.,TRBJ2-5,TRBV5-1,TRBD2,CASSMGGLAEETQYF,TGCGCCAGCAGCATGGGGGGACTAGCGGAAGAGACCCAGTACTTC
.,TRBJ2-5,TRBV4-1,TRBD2,CASSGGRGETQYF,TGCGCCAGCAGCGGCGGGAGAGGGGAGACCCAGTACTTC
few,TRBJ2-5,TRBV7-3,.,CASSPTENPSETQYF,TGTGCCAGCAGCCCGACCGAAAATCCCTCAGAGACCCAGTACTTC
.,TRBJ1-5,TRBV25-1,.,CASSLGGPSNQPQHF,TGTGCCAGCAGTCTGGGGGGGCCCAGCAATCAGCCCCAGCATTTT
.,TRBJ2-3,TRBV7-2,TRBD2,CASSPSSGRGGDTQYF,TGTGCCAGCAGTCCCTCTAGCGGGAGGGGTGGAGATACGCAGTATTTT
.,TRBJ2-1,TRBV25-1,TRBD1,CASSATRDRDYNEQFF,TGTGCCAGCAGTGCCACCCGGGACAGGGACTACAATGAGCAGTTCTTC
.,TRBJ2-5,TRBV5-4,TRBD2,CASSPGGLQETQYF,TGTGCCAGCAGCCCGGGGGGGCTTCAAGAGACCCAGTACTTC
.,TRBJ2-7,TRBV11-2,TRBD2,CASSLVAGSSYEQYF,TGTGCCAGCAGCTTAGTAGCGGGCAGCTCCTACGAGCAGTACTTC
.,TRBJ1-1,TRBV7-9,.,CASGGGGPWQNTEAFF,TGTGCCAGCGGGGGCGGGGGGCCCTGGCAGAACACTGAAGCTTTCTTT
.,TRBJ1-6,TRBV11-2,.,CASSLRGSYNSPLHF,TGTGCCAGCAGCTTACGGGGCTCCTATAATTCACCCCTCCACTTT
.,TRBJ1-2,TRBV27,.,CASTLPKDRPKSNYGYTF,TGTGCCAGCACCCTCCCTAAGGACAGACCTAAGAGTAACTATGGCTACACCTTC
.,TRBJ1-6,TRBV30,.,CAWSVRGNSPLHF,TGTGCCTGGAGTGTGAGGGGGAATTCACCCCTCCACTTT
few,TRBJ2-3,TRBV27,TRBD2,CASSQGLALYF,TGTGCCAGCAGCCAGGGACTAGCCTTGTATTTT
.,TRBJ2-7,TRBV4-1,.,CASSQEQGVAYEQYF,TGCGCCAGCAGCCAAGAACAGGGAGTCGCCTACGAGCAGTACTTC
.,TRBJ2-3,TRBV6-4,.,CASSDKAEADTQYF,TGTGCCAGCAGTGACAAGGCAGAGGCAGATACGCAGTATTTT
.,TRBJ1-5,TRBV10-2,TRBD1,CASSRDREVKPQHF,TGCGCCAGCAGCCGGGACAGGGAAGTGAAGCCCCAGCATTTT
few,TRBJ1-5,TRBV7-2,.,CASSIRGNQPQHF,TGTGCCAGCAGCATCCGGGGAAACCAGCCCCAGCATTTT
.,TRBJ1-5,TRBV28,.,CASSWGRGARSNQPQHF,TGTGCCAGCAGTTGGGGTCGGGGGGCGCGGAGCAATCAGCCCCAGCATTTT
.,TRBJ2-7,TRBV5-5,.,CASSLRTGTTYEQYF,TGTGCCAGCAGCTTGAGGACAGGGACTACCTACGAGCAGTACTTC
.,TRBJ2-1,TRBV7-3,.,CASSLGTGIEQFF,TGTGCCAGCAGCTTAGGGACGGGGATTGAGCAGTTCTTC